The 21 T cell receptor beta chains listed next were all sequenced from one sample in a study of blood T cell repertoires in COVID-19. The method was immunoSEQ multiplex PCR; TCRdb's version includes in-frame clones alone and lacks a portion of them. The table has around 60,000 clones, 90% seen once. The sequenced sample consisted of peripheral blood. The receptors stem from a man aged 60 to 69 with active COVID-19.

The rearrangement links TRBV5-1 to TRBJ2-7, with TRBD2 identical over 9 bases. After removal of 3 bases from V and 4 bases from J, the junction contained 5 bases not matched to a gene. Germline-derived CDR1 and CDR2 are SGHRS and YFSETQ. The CDR3 sequence is 14 residues long. DNA for the CDR3: TGCGCCAGCAGCTCTAGCGGGGAGCTATACGAGCAGTACTTC. Its protein product is CASSSSGELYEQYF. Together with reference TRBV5-1 and TRBJ2-7, the CDR3 gives the full variable domain: KAGVTQTPRYLIKTRGQQVTLSCSPISGHRSVSWYQQTPGQGLQFLFEYFSETQRNKGNFPGRFSGRQFSNSRSEMNVSTLELGDSALYLCASSSSGELYEQYFGPGTRLTVT.

The V call is TRBV3-1 (or the pseudogene TRBV3-2), the J call TRBJ2-1, with D possibly matching TRBD2 (5 bases). V lost 0 bases, J lost 9 bases, and 12 bases lay in between. CDR1 LGHDT and CDR2 YNNKEL come from the germline V gene (reference sequence). The CDR3 consists of 14 residues. DNA for the CDR3: TGTGCCAGCAGCCAAGAAACTAGTCGGAGTGAGCAGTTCTTC. Its translation: CASSQETSRSEQFF.

A note on this clone: One end of the junction fails to match germline, which may point to a read error. V is TRBV20-1 and J is TRBJ2-1; tentative D call: TRBD1 (5 bases). CDR1 DFQATT and CDR2 SNEGSKA come from the germline V gene (reference sequence). The CDR3 totals 10 residues. The DNA of the CDR3 is TGCAGTGCTAGTGGGCAGGGTTTACTCTTC. The encoded protein is CSASGQGLLF.

The chain is built from TRBV19 and TRBJ2-5, with 8 bases aligning to TRBD2. Germline V CDR1 and CDR2: LNHDA, SQIVND (reference sequence). V shed 5 bases, J shed 2 bases, and the junction held 4 bases outside the gene matches. There are 14 residues in the CDR3. The DNA of the CDR3 is TGTGCCAGTAGTCTCGGGACTAGGCAAGAGACCCAGTACTTC. It specifies CASSLGTRQETQYF. The whole variable domain, remainder taken from reference TRBV19 and TRBJ2-5, is DGGITQSPKYLFRKEGQNVTLSCEQNLNHDAMYWYRQDPGQGLRLIYYSQIVNDFQKGDIAEGYSVSREKKESFPLTVTSAQKNPTAFYLCASSLGTRQETQYFGPGTRLLVL.

V and J are TRBV2 and TRBJ1-1; 7 bases map to TRBD1. J gave up 5 bases and V 5 bases, and 8 bases lay outside the gene matches. The CDR3 totals 14 residues. Germline CDR1 and CDR2: SNHLY and FYNNEI. The CDR3 sequence: CASSPGPRGTEAFF. The CDR3 DNA reads as TGTGCCAGCAGTCCGGGACCCAGGGGGACTGAAGCTTTCTTT.

The genes are TRBV18 and TRBJ1-2, with TRBD1 identical over 8 bases. Germline CDR1 reads KGHSH; CDR2 reads LQKENI. J lost 9 bases, V lost 1 base, and 19 bases had no gene match. This CDR3 contains 18 residues. In DNA, the CDR3 is TGTGCCAGCTCACCACTCGGTGCCGGGACAGGCCTGCCTGGAAGCTACACCTTC. It specifies CASSPLGAGTGLPGSYTF.

The V call is TRBV6-1, the J call TRBJ2-3; no definite D call. Per the germline V gene, CDR1 is MNHNS and CDR2 is SASEGT. There are 14 residues in the CDR3. V lost 3 bases and J 4 bases, leaving 11 bases between the germline ends. The CDR3 region has the DNA TGTGCCAGCAGTGATATGCAGATCGCAGATACGCAGTATTTT. This sequence encodes CASSDMQIADTQYF.

This clone showed up just once. The chain uses TRBV6-2 or TRBV6-3 and TRBJ2-5; D call uncertain. CDR3 length equals 12 residues. Trimming removed 5 bases from V and 5 bases from J, with 9 bases in between. Germline loops: CDR1 MNHEY, CDR2 SVGEGT. The CDR3 is CASSAAAETQYF. DNA for the CDR3: TGTGCCAGCAGTGCCGCCGCGGAGACCCAGTACTTC.

The J gene is TRBJ2-3, the V gene TRBV2; 8 bases align to TRBD1. CDR1 and CDR2 from the germline V gene are SNHLY and FYNNEI. CDR3 length: 14 residues. V shed 7 bases, J shed 2 bases, and the junction held 5 bases outside the gene matches. The CDR3 sequence is CASKETGATDTQYF. DNA for the CDR3: TGTGCCAGCAAGGAGACAGGGGCCACAGATACGCAGTATTTT.

The CDR3 here is CASRSGTAHEQYF. As DNA, the CDR3 is TGTGCAAGTCGCTCCGGGACAGCCCACGAGCAGTACTTC. The chain combines TRBV12-2 with TRBJ2-7; the table's D call of TRBD1 was not tested on the DNA. TRBV12-2 is a known pseudogene. The CDR3 sequence is 13 residues long.

The rearrangement links TRBV30 to TRBJ2-5; 8 bases fit TRBD1. Germline lookup yields CDR1 GTSNPN and CDR2 SVGIG (reference sequence). This CDR3 contains 13 residues. Losses at the gene ends were 0 bases for V and 6 bases for J; bases not matched to a gene: 3. The CDR3 loop reads CAWSVGQGQTQYF. The CDR3 DNA sequence: TGTGCCTGGAGTGTAGGACAGGGACAGACCCAGTACTTC. Together with reference TRBV30 and TRBJ2-5, the CDR3 gives the full variable domain: SQTIHQWPATLVQPVGSPLSLECTVEGTSNPNLYWYRQAAGRGLQLLFYSVGIGQISSEVPQNLSASRPQDRQFILSSKKLLLSDSGFYLCAWSVGQGQTQYFGPGTRLLVL.

This chain links TRBV6-5 with TRBJ2-1; D is unresolved. V lost 6 bases, J lost 5 bases, and 5 bases lay in between. Germline V lookup: CDR1 MNHEY, CDR2 SVGAGI. There are 11 residues in the CDR3. The CDR3: CASSRNNEQFF. As DNA, the CDR3 is TGTGCCAGCAGCCGTAACAATGAGCAGTTCTTC.

The chain has TRBV10-3 and TRBJ1-6; D perhaps matches TRBD1 (5 bases). CDR3 length: 13 amino acids. The germline V gene encodes CDR1 ENHRY and CDR2 SYGVKD. V lost 10 bases, J lost 7 bases, and 14 bases lay in between. For the CDR3, the DNA is TGTGCCACCGCACAGGAACCAAATTCACCCCTCCACTTT. Its translation: CATAQEPNSPLHF.

The chain recombines TRBV2 with TRBJ2-5, with 12 bases aligning to TRBD2. The CDR3 is made up of 18 amino acids. V dropped 8 bases and J dropped 5; count of bases not matched to a gene: 18. CDR1 is SNHLY, CDR2 FYNNEI, per germline. The CDR3 sequence is CASCHRLAGAVDQETQYF. The CDR3 coding sequence is TGTGCCAGCTGCCACCGACTAGCGGGAGCCGTTGATCAGGAGACCCAGTACTTC.

The count of this clone is one. This sequence joins TRBV5-5 and TRBJ2-7; 11 positions match TRBD1. Germline V lookup: CDR1 SGHKS, CDR2 YYEKEE (reference sequence). The CDR3 spans 15 residues. The ends lost 4 bases at V and 7 bases at J; junction bases unmatched: 10. The CDR3 region is CASSPPGQGGREQYF. In DNA, the CDR3 is TGTGCCAGCAGCCCCCCGGGACAGGGGGGAAGGGAGCAGTACTTC.

The chain is built from TRBV12-3 or TRBV12-4 and TRBJ2-5; D is unresolved. The CDR3 is 12 amino acids. Trimming removed 6 bases from V and 5 bases from J, with 10 bases in between. The DNA of the CDR3 is TGTGCCAGCAGCCCTACGGAGGAGACCCAGTACTTC. Translating gives CASSPTEETQYF.

This chain connects TRBV5-4 to TRBJ2-1, with D possibly matching TRBD2 (6 bases). Germline V gives CDR1 SGHNT, CDR2 YYREEE (reference sequence). CDR3 length equals 14 residues. Trimming removed 2 bases from V and 6 bases from J, with 12 bases in between. The CDR3 region has the DNA TGTGCCAGCAGCTTCCCGCGGGACTTCAATGAGCAGTTCTTC. Amino acids: CASSFPRDFNEQFF.

The gene calls are TRBV18 and TRBJ1-6; 9 nucleotides line up with TRBD1. Trimming removed 5 bases from V and 7 bases from J; junction bases left unmatched: 12. The CDR3 runs 17 residues. Germline CDR1 is KGHSH and CDR2 is LQKENI. The CDR3: CASSSAPLTGGNSPLHF. For the CDR3, the DNA is TGTGCCAGCTCATCAGCCCCTCTGACAGGGGGGAATTCACCCCTCCACTTT.

V is TRBV6-5 and J is TRBJ1-5; 9 nucleotides match TRBD1. Germline V lookup: CDR1 MNHEY, CDR2 SVGAGI. This CDR3 is 14 amino acids long. Germline trimming cut 6 bases from V and 6 bases from J; bases unmatched to any gene: 6. The chain's CDR3 is CASRAGTGSQPQHF. In nucleotides, the CDR3 is TGTGCCAGCAGGGCCGGGACAGGGAGTCAGCCCCAGCATTTT.

The chain uses TRBV4-1 and TRBJ1-6; 9 nucleotides align to TRBD1. The CDR3 runs to 15 residues. J lost 9 bases, V lost 4 bases, and 7 bases had no gene match. Germline V lookup: CDR1 MGHRA, CDR2 YSYEKL. The CDR3 loop is CASSRAGQGFSPLHF. Written as DNA, the CDR3 is TGCGCCAGCAGCCGCGCGGGACAGGGTTTTTCACCCCTCCACTTT.

V and J are TRBV3-1 (or the pseudogene TRBV3-2) and TRBJ2-2; a weak D match, TRBD2 (6 bases). Germline values: CDR1 LGHDT, CDR2 YNNKEL (reference sequence). This CDR3 has 17 amino acids. The germline V and J ends were trimmed by 0 bases and 6 bases, with 17 bases remaining between them. CDR3 nucleotide sequence: TGTGCCAGCAGCCAAGATTCGGGGAGGCGTGGATCCGGGGAGCTGTTTTTT. Translated: CASSQDSGRRGSGELFF.